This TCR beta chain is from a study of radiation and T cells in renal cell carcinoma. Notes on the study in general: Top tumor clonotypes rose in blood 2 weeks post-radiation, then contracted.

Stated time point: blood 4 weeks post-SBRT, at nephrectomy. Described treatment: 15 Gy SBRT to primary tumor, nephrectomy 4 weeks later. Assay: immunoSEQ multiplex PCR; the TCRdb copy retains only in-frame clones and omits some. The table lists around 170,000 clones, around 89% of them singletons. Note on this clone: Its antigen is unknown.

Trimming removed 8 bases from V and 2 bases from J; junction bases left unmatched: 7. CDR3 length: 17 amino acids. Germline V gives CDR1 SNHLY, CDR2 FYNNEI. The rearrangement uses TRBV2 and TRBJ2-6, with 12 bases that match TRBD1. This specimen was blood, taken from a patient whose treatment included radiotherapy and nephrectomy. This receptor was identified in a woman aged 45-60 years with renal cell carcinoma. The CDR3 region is CASCPGQGAPGANVLTF. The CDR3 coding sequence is TGTGCCAGCTGTCCGGGACAGGGGGCCCCTGGGGCCAACGTCCTGACTTTC.